This entry lists 30 T cell receptor beta chains sequenced from one sample in a study of beta chain features in type 1 diabetes. Every bit of the isolated RNA underwent reverse transcription, so sequencing read expressed TCRB transcripts. Clones were read by immunoSEQ multiplex PCR, and TCRdb kept only the in-frame ones, dropping some. There are about 320,000 clones in the sample; 14% occur only once, and about 6.6% lies in the top ten. The sample taken for sequencing was central memory CD4+ T cells from blood. Every receptor here comes from a man younger than 40 in good health.

This clone was counted a few times. The gene calls are TRBV5-4 and TRBJ2-1, with TRBD2 matching over 7 bases. Germline CDR1 and CDR2: SGHNT and YYREEE (reference sequence). CDR3 length equals 16 residues. V gave up 4 bases and J gave up 1 base; unmatched junction bases: 8. The CDR3 coding sequence is TGTGCCAGCAGCCAAGATGTGGGGGGGTCCTACAATGAGCAGTTCTTC. Translating it yields CASSQDVGGSYNEQFF. The full variable domain, with the rest looked up from reference TRBV5-4 and TRBJ2-1, is ETGVTQSPTHLIKTRGQQVTLRCSSQSGHNTVSWYQQALGQGPQFIFQYYREEENGRGNFPPRFSGLQFPNYSSELNVNALELDDSALYLCASSQDVGGSYNEQFFGPGTRLTVL.

This clone was observed a few times. The V call is TRBV5-1, the J call TRBJ2-1; 14 bases align to TRBD2. V lost 4 bases, J lost 7 bases, and 4 bases stayed unmatched. Germline CDR1 is SGHRS and CDR2 is YFSETQ. The CDR3 runs 15 residues. The CDR3 DNA is TGCGCCAGCAGCCCCGGGACTAGCGGGAGTAATGAGCAGTTCTTC. Protein product: CASSPGTSGSNEQFF.

As concerns this clone: The junction departs from germline at one end; a sequencing error may be responsible. The chain uses TRBV5-4 and TRBJ1-1; D is unclear. The CDR3 is made up of 11 amino acids. Germline values: CDR1 SGHNT, CDR2 YYREEE (reference sequence). The CDR3 nucleotides are TGCGCCAGCAGCCAGGCTGGCCGGGCTTTCTTT. Its protein product is CASSQAGRAFF.

The chain has TRBV30 and TRBJ1-3; no firm D call. There are 13 residues in the CDR3. Germline V lookup: CDR1 GTSNPN, CDR2 SVGIG (reference sequence). The germline V and J ends were trimmed by 2 bases and 4 bases, with 9 bases remaining between them. The CDR3 nucleotides read TGTGCCTGGAGTCGGGGTCACGGAAACACCATATATTTT. Translating it yields CAWSRGHGNTIYF.

This clone was found many times. This same CDR3 is encoded by further DNA sequences in the sample. The gene calls are TRBV7-7 and TRBJ2-5; D gene ambiguous. The V end was cut by 5 bases, the J end by 3 bases, with 7 bases between. The length of the CDR3 is 12 residues. Germline V gives CDR1 SSHAT, CDR2 FNYEAQ (reference sequence). As DNA, the CDR3 is TGTGCCAGCAGCCAAAATAAAGAGACCCAGTACTTC. Translating it yields CASSQNKETQYF.

This clone was recorded at least ten times. The chain carries TRBV18 and TRBJ2-7, with 7 nucleotides matching TRBD2. The CDR3 length is 12 residues. The germline gives CDR1 KGHSH, CDR2 LQKENI. The V gene end was trimmed by 4 bases and the J gene end by 6 bases; junction bases not matched to a gene: 3. CDR3 in amino acids: CASSQRGTEQYV. The DNA for the CDR3 is TGTGCCAGCTCACAGCGGGGAACCGAGCAGTACGTC.

The chain employs TRBV6-1 and TRBJ2-1; D is undetermined. The germline V and J ends were trimmed by 7 bases and 10 bases, with 20 bases remaining between them. CDR3 length: 14 residues. The V gene's germline CDR1 is MNHNS and CDR2 SASEGT. The CDR3 nucleotides read TGTGCCAGCACGGACGGGCCGGGTGCTGGAGAGCAGTTCTTC. Protein sequence: CASTDGPGAGEQFF.

The J gene is TRBJ2-7, the V gene TRBV11-2; tentative D call: TRBD1 (6 bases). Per germline, CDR1 SGHAT and CDR2 FQNNGV. The CDR3 is made up of 13 amino acids. Trimming shortened V by 5 bases and J by 6 bases, and 14 bases separated the two germline ends. CDR3 amino acids: CASSLPQGREQYV. The DNA for the CDR3 is TGTGCCAGCAGCCTCCCACAGGGTCGCGAGCAGTACGTC.

The CDR3 reads CASLFTGTDTQYF. The CDR3, as DNA: TGTGCCAGCCTTTTTACAGGGACAGATACGCAGTATTTT. The rearrangement uses TRBV11-3 and TRBJ2-3, with D possibly matching TRBD1 (6 bases). CDR3 length: 13 residues. Germline V gene data show CDR1 as SGHNT and CDR2 as YENEEA. Trimming shortened V by 8 bases and J by 3 bases, and 12 bases separated the two germline ends.

The chain employs TRBV25-1 and TRBJ1-4; no clear D gene. This CDR3 comprises 15 residues. Germline V lookup: CDR1 MGHDK, CDR2 SYGVNS. Trimming removed 3 bases at V and 3 bases at J, with 11 bases between. The CDR3 DNA reads TGTGCCAGCAGTGAGCACGGCGCGGCTAATGAAAAACTGTTTTTT. Translating gives CASSEHGAANEKLFF.

The chain recombines TRBV5-6 with TRBJ2-2; 13 bases fit TRBD2. Per germline, CDR1 SGHDT and CDR2 YYEEEE. The CDR3 runs to 16 residues. With 4 bases clipped from V and 5 bases from J, the junction kept 5 bases outside the gene matches. The DNA of the CDR3 is TGTGCCAGCAGCCGTGGGACTAGCGGGACTACCGGGGAGCTGTTTTTT. Encoded protein: CASSRGTSGTTGELFF.

This clone was counted between two and nine times. V usage is TRBV12-5 and J usage is TRBJ2-1, with D possibly being TRBD2 (6 bases). CDR3 length equals 15 residues. V was clipped by 5 bases and J by 2 bases, with 13 bases between them. Germline assignment: CDR1 LGHNT and CDR2 FRNRAP. The CDR3 spells CASGPTGTPYNEQFF. The DNA for the CDR3 is TGTGCTAGTGGTCCAACCGGGACTCCCTACAATGAGCAGTTCTTC.

This clone showed up just a few times. V is TRBV2 and J is TRBJ2-1; 10 positions match TRBD2. After removal of 6 bases from V and 8 bases from J, the junction contained 10 bases not matched to a gene. CDR1 is SNHLY, CDR2 FYNNEI, per germline. The CDR3 extends over 15 amino acids. The CDR3 loop reads CASRVHLAGADEQFF. The CDR3 DNA reads TGTGCCAGCAGGGTCCACCTAGCGGGAGCTGATGAGCAGTTCTTC. The whole variable domain, filled in from reference TRBV2 and TRBJ2-1, reads EPEVTQTPSHQVTQMGQEVILRCVPISNHLYFYWYRQILGQKVEFLVSFYNNEISEKSEIFDDQFSVERPDGSNFTLKIRSTKLEDSAMYFCASRVHLAGADEQFFGPGTRLTVL.

This clone has just a few counts. This sequence joins TRBV5-4 and TRBJ2-7; TRBD2 aligns across 7 bases. The CDR3 loop spans 14 amino acids. From germline, CDR1 is SGHNT and CDR2 YYREEE (reference sequence). The J segment lost 2 bases and the V segment lost 6 bases, leaving 8 bases of the junction unmatched. DNA of the CDR3: TGTGCCAGCACCTCAGGGAGGGCCCCCTACGAGCAGTACTTC. Translated: CASTSGRAPYEQYF. The whole variable domain, remainder taken from reference TRBV5-4 and TRBJ2-7, is ETGVTQSPTHLIKTRGQQVTLRCSSQSGHNTVSWYQQALGQGPQFIFQYYREEENGRGNFPPRFSGLQFPNYSSELNVNALELDDSALYLCASTSGRAPYEQYFGPGTRLTVT.

The rearrangement uses TRBV18 and TRBJ2-7, with TRBD1 as a possible D gene (6 bases). The V gene lost 4 bases and the J gene lost 0 bases, with 13 bases spanning the gap. The CDR3 length is 15 residues. The germline V gene encodes CDR1 KGHSH and CDR2 LQKENI. The DNA for the CDR3 is TGTGCCAGCTCACGGGGGACAATGAGCTCCTACGAGCAGTACTTC. Protein sequence: CASSRGTMSSYEQYF.

The chain is built from TRBV6-5 and TRBJ1-2; 8 nucleotides align to TRBD1. The CDR3 covers 15 residues. CDR1 MNHEY and CDR2 SVGAGI come from the germline V gene. V was clipped by 3 bases and J by 5 bases; unmatched bases: 8. The CDR3 bases are TGTGCCAGCAGTTATTCAGGGACAGGTGTATATGGCTACACCTTC. Translation: CASSYSGTGVYGYTF.

This clone was seen only a few times. The V gene is TRBV7-2, the J gene TRBJ2-1; 10 bases agree with TRBD2. CDR3 length: 17 amino acids. Germline values: CDR1 SGHTA, CDR2 FQGNSA. V trimming: 1 base; J trimming: 4 bases; junction bases outside the gene matches: 7. The CDR3: CASSLVGLAGGYNEQFF. The CDR3 bases are TGTGCCAGCAGCTTAGTGGGCTTAGCGGGGGGTTACAATGAGCAGTTCTTC.

This clone was observed many times. The rearrangement uses TRBV19 and TRBJ1-5; tentatively, D is TRBD1 (6 bases). The V end lost 7 bases, the J end lost 7 bases, and 17 bases lay between the germline ends. CDR1 is LNHDA and CDR2 is SQIVND in the germline V gene (reference sequence). The CDR3 loop spans 14 amino acids. The CDR3, as DNA: TGTGCCAGTACTGAAACAGGGCTGCAGCAGCCCCAGCATTTT. Its translation is CASTETGLQQPQHF.

This clone occurred a few times. This rearrangement joins TRBV6-6 to TRBJ2-5; D tentatively reads TRBD1 or TRBD2 (5 bases each). The V end lost 5 bases, the J end lost 3 bases, and 19 bases lay between the germline ends. There are 16 residues in the CDR3. Germline CDR1 reads MNHNY; CDR2 reads SVGAGI (reference sequence). The CDR3: CASSRGGIQNKETQYF. The CDR3 DNA follows: TGTGCCAGCAGTCGGGGCGGTATTCAGAATAAAGAGACCCAGTACTTC.

This clone was counted a few times. The chain employs TRBV4-3 and TRBJ2-3; 10 bases align to TRBD1. CDR3 length: 17 residues. Germline CDR1 reads LGHNA; CDR2 reads YSLEER. The junction had 7 bases not matched to a gene; V was cut back by 1 base and J by 3 bases. The CDR3 DNA follows: TGCGCCAGCAGCCAAGTGACAGGGGGCAGGGGTACAGATACGCAGTATTTT. Amino acid sequence: CASSQVTGGRGTDTQYF.

This clone was observed at least ten times. V gene TRBV7-2 combines with J gene TRBJ1-1; D unresolved. This CDR3 is 12 amino acids long. CDR1 and CDR2 from the germline V gene are SGHTA and FQGNSA. Trimming pared 6 bases from V and 10 bases from J, leaving 15 bases between. DNA for the CDR3: TGTGCCAGCAGTCCGGGCGGGCGCGGAGCTTTCTTT. It specifies CASSPGGRGAFF.

Only a few counts were recorded for this clone. The chain couples TRBV4-1 to TRBJ2-3; no clear D gene. V was cut by 0 bases and J by 4 bases, with 14 bases left in between. The CDR3 runs 16 residues. Germline CDR1 MGHRA, CDR2 YSYEKL. This chain's CDR3 is CASSQDPAPRSDTQYF. In DNA, the CDR3 is TGCGCCAGCAGCCAAGATCCGGCTCCGAGGTCAGATACGCAGTATTTT.

This clone was recorded a few times. V and J are TRBV7-9 and TRBJ2-4; the D gene is possibly TRBD2 (5 bases). Germline CDR1 and CDR2: SEHNR and FQNEAQ (reference sequence). Deletions cut 1 base from V and 3 bases from J, with 16 bases between. The CDR3 is 17 amino acids. For the CDR3, the DNA is TGTGCCAGCAGCTTAGGTACGGGGTCCCCGGGCAAAAACATTCAGTACTTC. Translating gives CASSLGTGSPGKNIQYF.

J is TRBJ2-1 and V is TRBV6-5; TRBD1 might be the D (5 bases). The germline V and J ends were trimmed by 2 bases and 8 bases, with 13 bases remaining between them. Germline lookup yields CDR1 MNHEY and CDR2 SVGAGI. The CDR3 is 14 residues long. The CDR3 DNA sequence: TGTGCCAGCAGTTACAGGGGAACTGAGGATGAGCAGTTCTTC. This translates into CASSYRGTEDEQFF.

This clone was detected a few times. This sequence joins TRBV13 and TRBJ1-6; D is ambiguous. Germline values: CDR1 PRHDT, CDR2 FYEKMQ (reference sequence). The length of the CDR3 is 12 residues. Trimming took 5 bases from V and 19 from J, leaving 18 bases between them. CDR3 amino acids: CASSPLELIPHF. The CDR3 nucleotides are TGTGCCAGCAGCCCCCTGGAGCTGATTCCTCACTTT.

This clone was detected only a few times. This CDR3 reads CASSPNTGQGLYGYTF. The CDR3, as DNA: TGTGCCAGCAGCCCAAATACGGGACAGGGCTTATATGGCTACACCTTC. The V call is TRBV7-9, the J call TRBJ1-2, with 9 bases matching TRBD1. V gave up 5 bases and J gave up 5 bases; unmatched junction bases: 12. CDR1 and CDR2 (germline): SEHNR, FQNEAQ (reference sequence). This CDR3 spans 16 amino acids.

This clone appeared a few times. V gene TRBV5-1 combines with J gene TRBJ2-6; a weak D match, TRBD1 (6 bases). Germline V gene sequence: CDR1 SGHRS, CDR2 YFSETQ. The CDR3 spans 16 residues. V dropped 6 bases and J dropped 0 bases, with 13 bases sitting between them. CDR3 DNA sequence: TGCGCCAGCAACACCTTACAGGGCTCTGGGGCCAACGTCCTGACTTTC. It translates to CASNTLQGSGANVLTF.

This clone was seen only a few times. CDR3 nucleotide sequence: TGTGCCAGCAGCTTTCGGGCGGATAACACCGGGGAGCTGTTTTTT. Translation: CASSFRADNTGELFF. The chain is built from TRBV7-6 and TRBJ2-2, with unresolved D. This CDR3 region has 15 residues. Germline-derived CDR1 and CDR2 are SGHVS and FNYEAQ. V was shortened by 3 bases and J by 2 bases, with 10 bases between the two germline ends.

The chain has TRBV30 and TRBJ2-5; perhaps TRBD1 as D (6 bases). V was trimmed by 2 bases and J by 5 bases, leaving 9 bases between them. The germline gives CDR1 GTSNPN, CDR2 SVGIG (reference sequence). The CDR3 is made up of 12 amino acids. The DNA of the CDR3 is TGTGCCTGGAGTCAGGGGCGGGAGACCCAGTACTTC. Its protein product is CAWSQGRETQYF.

This clone was counted between two and nine times. V is TRBV4-3 and J is TRBJ2-3; TRBD2 agrees at 8 bases. The germline V gene encodes CDR1 LGHNA and CDR2 YSLEER. This CDR3 spans 17 amino acids. V lost 1 base and J lost 4; bases outside the gene matches: 10. The CDR3 spells CASSQGLSGGGADTQYF. CDR3 in DNA: TGCGCCAGCAGCCAAGGACTAAGCGGGGGTGGAGCAGATACGCAGTATTTT.